This T cell receptor beta chain was observed in a study of blood T cells in healthy people across ages. Unmatched junction bases numbered 9, after V lost 0 bases and J lost 7 bases. Germline CDR1 and CDR2: MNHEY and SVGAGI. The CDR3 runs to 15 residues. The table lists this clonotype with many counts. Through a sample-barcoded 5' primer and a J-beta primer mix, a second PCR was run for roughly 7 to 12 cycles. TCRdb reanalysed the 5' RACE reads using MiXCR and keeps one entry per CDR3 protein. In the table there are over 950,000 distinct CDR3 sequences, roughly 51% of which are singletons. This receptor was identified in a woman aged 60-70 years in good health. The sample taken for sequencing was blood. This chain joins TRBV6-5 and TRBJ2-7, with 7 positions matching TRBD1. DNA for the CDR3: TGTGCCAGCAGTTACTCAAGGGACAGTATTAAGGAGCAGTACTTC. It translates to CASSYSRDSIKEQYF.